These 29 T cell receptor beta chains share one sample of origin, sequenced in a study of regulatory T cells in long-lasting Graves disease. Stated time point: newly diagnosed GD, antithyroid drugs for less than 3 months. RNA from PBMCs was the source of the TCR library. TCR beta libraries were built with iRepertoire HTBI primers and Arm-PCR of CDR3 regions. TCRdb re-analysed the multiplex PCR reads in MiXCR, keeping a single row per CDR3 protein. The table has 350,000 to 500,000 distinct CDR3 sequences, 12% to 15% seen once; the top ten hold 17%. These same records also appear under a second study, on T cells in Graves' hyperthyroidism and ophthalmopathy.

The sample consisted of peripheral blood mononuclear cells (PBMCs), taken at new diagnosis, from a patient treated with antithyroid drugs. Receptors originate from a woman aged 50 to 60 with Graves disease.

This clonotype occurred many times. This chain's CDR3 is CASSLVVDTQYF. The CDR3 DNA sequence: TGCGCCAGCAGCCTTGTCGTCGATACGCAGTATTTT. V is TRBV5-1 and J is TRBJ2-3; D remains ambiguous. The V gene's germline CDR1 is SGHRS and CDR2 YFSETQ. The V and J ends lost 4 bases and 6 bases respectively, with 9 bases between them. CDR3 length equals 12 residues.

V gene TRBV7-2 combines with J gene TRBJ1-4; perhaps TRBD1 as D (6 bases). The CDR3 runs to 15 residues. From germline, CDR1 is SGHTA and CDR2 FQGNSA. Between the trimmed V and J ends, which lost 2 bases and 3 bases, there was a span of 10 bases. CDR3 sequence reads: CASSLRGAANEKLFF. In nucleotides, the CDR3 is TGTGCCAGCAGCTTAAGGGGGGCGGCTAATGAAAAACTGTTTTTT. The complete variable domain, with remaining parts taken from reference TRBV7-2 and TRBJ1-4, reads GAGVSQSPSNKVTEKGKDVELRCDPISGHTALYWYRQSLGQGLEFLIYFQGNSAPDKSGLPSDRFSAERTGGSVSTLTIQRTQQEDSAVYLCASSLRGAANEKLFFGSGTQLSVL.

The J gene is TRBJ1-2, the V gene TRBV9; 8 nucleotides agree with TRBD1. Germline trimming cut 5 bases from V and 0 bases from J; bases unmatched to any gene: 3. Germline-derived CDR1 and CDR2 are SGDLS and YYNGEE. The CDR3 runs 14 residues. The CDR3 sequence is CASRRTGTNYGYTF. The CDR3 DNA reads TGTGCCAGCAGACGGACAGGGACTAACTATGGCTACACCTTC. Complete variable domain (other parts from reference TRBV9 and TRBJ1-2): DSGVTQTPKHLITATGQRVTLRCSPRSGDLSVYWYQQSLDQGLQFLIQYYNGEERAKGNILERFSAQQFPDLHSELNLSSLELGDSALYFCASRRTGTNYGYTFGSGTRLTVV.

This clonotype has a handful of counts. V is TRBV7-6 and J is TRBJ2-7; TRBD2 matches 13 bases. The V gene end was trimmed by 4 bases and the J gene end by 4 bases; junction bases not matched to a gene: 13. Germline CDR1 and CDR2: SGHVS and FNYEAQ. CDR3 length: 18 amino acids. The CDR3 nucleotides read TGTGCCAGCAGCTCTCGGACTAGCGGGAGAAGTGGGTCTTACGAGCAGTACTTC. It encodes CASSSRTSGRSGSYEQYF.

This clonotype has just a few counts. This chain uses TRBV6-5 with TRBJ2-3; D call uncertain. The CDR3 length is 15 residues. The ends were cut back, 2 bases at V and 0 bases at J, with 9 bases in the middle. Germline lookup yields CDR1 MNHEY and CDR2 SVGAGI. DNA for the CDR3: TGTGCCAGCAGTTACGACGCGGCTAGCACAGATACGCAGTATTTT. Encoded protein: CASSYDAASTDTQYF.

In its sample, this clonotype was seen many times. This rearrangement joins TRBV2 to TRBJ1-2, with TRBD1 matching 7 bases. Germline CDR1 reads SNHLY; CDR2 reads FYNNEI. V was clipped by 8 bases and J by 3 bases; unmatched bases: 3. This CDR3 has 12 amino acids. The CDR3 DNA follows: TGTGCCAGCCTCGGACAGGACTATGGCTACACCTTC. Translated: CASLGQDYGYTF.

This clonotype has only a few counts. The chain employs TRBV5-1 and TRBJ2-5; D is perhaps TRBD2 (5 bases). Trimming took 6 bases from V and 1 from J, leaving 7 bases between them. Germline V gene sequence: CDR1 SGHRS, CDR2 YFSETQ. This CDR3 spans 12 amino acids. In DNA form, the CDR3 reads TGCGCCAGCACAGAGGGCCAAGAGACCCAGTACTTC. Translation gives CASTEGQETQYF.

In DNA form, the CDR3 reads TGCAGCGTTGAAGTTTGCGTTACAGAAGGTGACTGGCAGTACTTC. Translated, it gives CSVEVCVTEGDWQYF. This chain uses TRBV29-1 with TRBJ2-7; D gene uncertain. Trimming took 1 base from V and 9 from J, leaving 22 bases between them. Germline CDR1 and CDR2: SQVTM and ANQGSEA. CDR3 length: 15 amino acids.

The table lists this clonotype with many counts. The genes are TRBV11-1 and TRBJ2-1; possibly TRBD1 for D (7 bases). CDR1 SGHAT and CDR2 FQDESV come from the germline V gene (reference sequence). V was pared by 1 base and J by 6 bases, with 19 bases between. CDR3 length: 17 residues. The CDR3 reads CASSLDEGAGIGNEQFF. The DNA of the CDR3 is TGTGCCAGCAGCTTAGACGAGGGGGCGGGAATCGGCAATGAGCAGTTCTTC.

The V call is TRBV7-3, the J call TRBJ2-1; 14 bases align to TRBD2. V shed 7 bases, J shed 5 bases, and the junction held 10 bases outside the gene matches. The CDR3 contains 17 residues. Germline lookup yields CDR1 SGHTA and CDR2 FQGTGA. Here the CDR3 reads CASIRGLAGGLHNEQFF. CDR3 nucleotides: TGTGCCAGCATCCGCGGACTAGCGGGAGGTCTCCACAATGAGCAGTTCTTC.

This clonotype was seen more than once but under ten times. The V call is TRBV20-1, the J call TRBJ2-7, with D possibly matching TRBD2 (6 bases). The CDR3 consists of 15 residues. The germline V gene encodes CDR1 DFQATT and CDR2 SNEGSKA (reference sequence). V was trimmed by 0 bases and J by 5 bases, leaving 17 bases between them. For the CDR3, the DNA is TGCAGTGCTAGAGATTTCGCCGGGAGTCAAAACGAGCAGTACTTC. Its translation: CSARDFAGSQNEQYF.

This clonotype has a count of ten or more. This sequence joins TRBV5-1 and TRBJ2-7; 8 nucleotides match TRBD2. The CDR3 covers 15 residues. The germline V gene encodes CDR1 SGHRS and CDR2 YFSETQ. The junction had 7 bases not matched to a gene; V was cut back by 2 bases and J by 3 bases. The CDR3 sequence is CASSFEVAGLYEQYF. CDR3 DNA sequence: TGCGCCAGCAGCTTTGAGGTAGCGGGACTCTACGAGCAGTACTTC. The entire variable domain, with the rest obtained from reference TRBV5-1 and TRBJ2-7, is as follows: KAGVTQTPRYLIKTRGQQVTLSCSPISGHRSVSWYQQTPGQGLQFLFEYFSETQRNKGNFPGRFSGRQFSNSRSEMNVSTLELGDSALYLCASSFEVAGLYEQYFGPGTRLTVT.

This clonotype was recorded at least ten times. The genes are TRBV11-2 and TRBJ2-4; TRBD1 matches 8 bases. Losses at the gene ends were 5 bases for V and 8 bases for J; bases not matched to a gene: 11. There are 15 residues in the CDR3. CDR1 is SGHAT and CDR2 is FQNNGV in the germline V gene. The chain's CDR3 is CASSRVGQGLYIQYF. CDR3 DNA sequence: TGTGCCAGCAGCCGTGTAGGACAGGGATTGTACATTCAGTACTTC.

The chain employs TRBV18 and TRBJ2-4, with no clear D. CDR3 size: 14 residues. Germline CDR1 reads KGHSH; CDR2 reads LQKENI. V was cut by 3 bases and J by 1 base, with 7 bases left in between. The CDR3 protein is CASSPGIAKNIQYF. CDR3 DNA: TGTGCCAGCTCACCGGGAATTGCCAAAAACATTCAGTACTTC.

This clonotype was picked up a small number of times. The chain is built from TRBV3-1 and TRBJ1-2; D remains unclear. Germline CDR1 and CDR2: LGHDT and YNNKEL (reference sequence). This CDR3 contains 13 residues. Trimming cost V 0 bases and J 7 bases, with 9 bases left between them. The CDR3 spells CASSQEPGSGYTF. CDR3 DNA: TGTGCCAGCAGCCAAGAGCCTGGGAGTGGCTACACCTTC.

This clonotype showed up many times. The chain uses TRBV12-3 or TRBV12-4 and TRBJ2-2; D is tentatively TRBD1 or TRBD2 (5 bases each). Trimming cost V 6 bases and J 1 base, with 12 bases left between them. There are 15 residues in the CDR3. The CDR3 nucleotides read TGTGCCAGCAGGGAAGGGACGGTGAACACCGGGGAGCTGTTTTTT. It translates to CASREGTVNTGELFF.

In the case of this clonotype: This likely reflects a read error, since a far larger clone is one base away. The J gene is TRBJ2-7, the V gene TRBV11-1; D tentatively fits TRBD1 or TRBD2 (5 bases each). The V end was cut by 4 bases, the J end by 3 bases, with 13 bases between. From germline, CDR1 is SGHAT and CDR2 FQDESV (reference sequence). The CDR3 runs 14 residues. Here the CDR3 reads CASSSGTLCYEQYF. The DNA of the CDR3 is TGTGCCAGCAGCTCCGGGACCCTCTGCTACGAGCAGTACTTC. Filled out from reference TRBV11-1 and TRBJ2-7, the complete variable domain reads EAEVAQSPRYKITEKSQAVAFWCDPISGHATLYWYRQILGQGPELLVQFQDESVVDDSQLPKDRFSAERLKGVDSTLKIQPAELGDSAMYLCASSSGTLCYEQYFGPGTRLTVT.

The gene calls are TRBV5-1 and TRBJ2-3; 15 bases are a match to TRBD2. Germline CDR1 is SGHRS and CDR2 is YFSETQ. This CDR3 contains 17 residues. The trim removed 4 bases at V and 5 bases at J, leaving 8 bases unmatched. The CDR3 DNA follows: TGCGCCAGCAGCATTGGACTAGCGGGAGGGCCGGAAGATACGCAGTATTTT. As protein: CASSIGLAGGPEDTQYF.

This clonotype was observed at least ten times. The chain links TRBV13 to TRBJ2-7, with 9 bases that match TRBD2. CDR3 length equals 17 residues. V shed 3 bases, J shed 3 bases, and the junction held 12 bases outside the gene matches. Germline loops: CDR1 PRHDT, CDR2 FYEKMQ (reference sequence). Here the CDR3 DNA reads TGTGCCAGCAGCTTCCTATTTAGCGGGAGCCCCCTCTACGAGCAGTACTTC. Protein product: CASSFLFSGSPLYEQYF. The variable domain in full, completed from reference TRBV13 and TRBJ2-7, reads AAGVIQSPRHLIKEKRETATLKCYPIPRHDTVYWYQQGPGQDPQFLISFYEKMQSDKGSIPDRFSAQQFSDYHSELNMSSLELGDSALYFCASSFLFSGSPLYEQYFGPGTRLTVT.

This clonotype was seen ten or more times. The V and J genes are TRBV15 and TRBJ2-7; 9 bases map to TRBD2. Germline-derived CDR1 and CDR2 are LNHNV and YYDKDF (reference sequence). The CDR3 is 14 amino acids. V was clipped by 3 bases and J by 1 base; unmatched bases: 1. CDR3 sequence: CATSRTSGSYEQYF. CDR3 coding DNA: TGTGCCACCAGCAGGACTAGCGGATCCTACGAGCAGTACTTC. The complete variable domain, with remaining parts taken from reference TRBV15 and TRBJ2-7, reads DAMVIQNPRYQVTQFGKPVTLSCSQTLNHNVMYWYQQKSSQAPKLLFHYYDKDFNNEADTPDNFQSRRPNTSFCFLDIRSPGLGDTAMYLCATSRTSGSYEQYFGPGTRLTVT.

The chain has TRBV6-6 and TRBJ1-1, with TRBD1 as a possible D gene (6 bases). The CDR3 totals 16 residues. Trimming pared 0 bases from V and 2 bases from J, leaving 13 bases between. Germline values: CDR1 MNHNY, CDR2 SVGAGI (reference sequence). The CDR3 DNA reads TGTGCCAGCAGTTACTCGAGCGGGGGCGATAACACTGAAGCTTTCTTT. Translating it yields CASSYSSGGDNTEAFF.

This clonotype came up many times. The chain carries TRBV7-2 and TRBJ2-3, with 13 bases matching TRBD2. V gave up 5 bases and J gave up 4 bases; unmatched junction bases: 6. This CDR3 is 16 amino acids long. Per germline, CDR1 SGHTA and CDR2 FQGNSA. The CDR3 protein is CASSVLLAGGSDTQYF. CDR3 nucleotides: TGTGCCAGCAGCGTATTACTAGCGGGAGGGTCAGATACGCAGTATTTT.

At least ten counts were recorded for this clonotype. This sequence joins TRBV5-1 and TRBJ1-2; tentative D call: TRBD1 (6 bases). The V end lost 4 bases, the J end lost 8 bases, and 18 bases lay between the germline ends. CDR1 and CDR2 (germline): SGHRS, YFSETQ. The CDR3 extends over 14 amino acids. This CDR3 reads CASSPANREIGYTF. DNA of the CDR3: TGCGCCAGCAGCCCGGCCAACAGGGAGATCGGCTACACCTTC.

The table lists this clonotype with many counts. CDR3 region: CASSQIGTSEIGELFF. CDR3 DNA sequence: TGTGCCAGCAGCCAAATCGGGACTAGCGAGATCGGGGAGCTGTTTTTT. The V gene is TRBV6-2 or TRBV6-3, the J gene TRBJ2-2; 10 bases fit TRBD2. Trimming removed 6 bases from V and 7 bases from J; junction bases left unmatched: 11. In germline, CDR1 is MNHEY, CDR2 SVGEGT. CDR3 size: 16 residues.

This clonotype was counted at least ten times. The CDR3 is CASSFSGGNYEQYF. The CDR3 DNA is TGTGCCAGCAGCTTTTCGGGGGGGAACTACGAGCAGTACTTC. The V and J genes are TRBV13 and TRBJ2-7, with 8 bases aligning to TRBD2. J was trimmed by 3 bases and V by 3 bases; bases with no gene match: 4. Germline CDR1 is PRHDT and CDR2 is FYEKMQ (reference sequence). This CDR3 has 14 amino acids.

This clonotype came up many times. The CDR3 nucleotides read TGTGCCAGCAGCTTAGTGGTTTTTCTATCGGGGACAAGCACAGATACGCAGTATTTT. Protein product: CASSLVVFLSGTSTDTQYF. This sequence joins TRBV7-8 and TRBJ2-3; D is possibly TRBD1 (6 bases). Deletions cut 1 base from V and 0 bases from J, with 20 bases between. The CDR3 covers 19 residues. The V gene's germline CDR1 is SGHVS and CDR2 FQNEAQ.

This clonotype was counted many times. The rearrangement joins TRBV10-1 to TRBJ2-1, with unresolved D. CDR3 size: 15 residues. Germline CDR1 reads WNHNN; CDR2 reads SYGVQD (reference sequence). Trimming took off 6 bases at V and 5 bases at J, with 17 bases between the two ends. Written as DNA, the CDR3 is TGCGCCAGCAGCGATCCTTGGGTGGAACACAATGAGCAGTTCTTC. Translation gives CASSDPWVEHNEQFF.

This clonotype was observed many times. The chain recombines TRBV11-3 with TRBJ2-1; D unclear. CDR1 is SGHNT and CDR2 is YENEEA in the germline V gene. V lost 0 bases and J lost 8, with 11 bases in between. CDR3 length: 14 amino acids. The CDR3 DNA reads TGTGCCAGCAGCTTAGATAACGGGCGCTATGAGCAGTTCTTC. Translated, it gives CASSLDNGRYEQFF. Looking up the rest from reference TRBV11-3 and TRBJ2-1 gives the full variable domain: EAGVVQSPRYKIIEKKQPVAFWCNPISGHNTLYWYLQNLGQGPELLIRYENEEAVDDSQLPKDRFSAERLKGVDSTLKIQPAELGDSAVYLCASSLDNGRYEQFFGPGTRLTVL.

The table lists this clonotype with many counts. The rearrangement joins TRBV24-1 to TRBJ2-3; 9 bases are shared with TRBD2. V shed 3 bases and J 1 base; nucleotides not matched to a gene: 10. The CDR3 has 18 residues. The germline V gene encodes CDR1 KGHDR and CDR2 SFDVKD. CDR3 DNA sequence: TGTGCCACCAGTGATGTGAGCGGGAGGCCGGGGGGCACAGATACGCAGTATTTT. This encodes CATSDVSGRPGGTDTQYF.